This TCR beta chain was recorded in a study of cytomegalovirus exposure and HLA in healthy donors (dated by TCRdb to about 2017). A note on the overall study: An earlier analysis of several hundred of the donors reported approximately 300 Gb of sequence data and 100 million to 140 million unique TCR beta sequences from some 180 million T cells. Across approximately 400 genotyped donors of the cohort, an average of about 200,000 unique TCR beta nucleotide sequences per donor were sequenced, and roughly 17% of those sequences were non-productive. All discovery cohort repertoires had been generated on a single sequencing platform. Donor age, sex, ethnicity and CMV serostatus were compiled alongside the repertoire data. Roughly five DR-DQ haplotypes were handled as single units for association and clustering because linkage in the cohort was strong. Using immunosequencing, the study profiled T cell repertoires from roughly 650 subjects and related those repertoires to cytomegalovirus serostatus. To predict cytomegalovirus infection status, the study brought together high-throughput TCR immunosequencing, statistical association of individual TCRs with disease status, and machine learning. A later analysis re-analyzed previously published TCR beta repertoires from 666 donors and added high-resolution HLA genotyping to study TCR occurrence patterns. The number of donors typed differed by locus, with roughly 629-640 for A, B, C, DRB1 and DQB1, approximately 500 for DQA1, 600 to 610 for DPA1, and some 440 for DPB1. An early release covering 500 to 750 HLA-typed donors comprised around 300 gigabases of sequencing data and 65 million to 100 million unique TCR sequences. Rather than drawing on any new phenotypic data, the later analysis identified candidate immune exposures from TCR beta sequences and the way those sequences occurred across donors. Of the roughly 410 genotyped donors, 65% to 90% were placed in the genetic ancestry cluster associated with self-reported Caucasian donors. HLA typing included class I and class II loci at four-digit resolution. A separate validation cohort of roughly 130 different subjects was used in addition to the roughly 640-subject first cohort. The study aimed to test whether cataloging public T cell receptors could reveal signatures of past pathogen exposure. In an earlier analysis of over 550 of the donors, high-throughput TCR beta sequencing was used to judge whether each TCR beta V gene segment behaved as functional or pseudogenic. In a later genetic analysis, genome-wide SNP genotypes for about 65% of the 666 donors were used, and that subset was treated as a discovery cohort.

This clone was picked up one time. No antigen is known for it. No much larger clonotype is one base removed from it; base qualities were not supplied. Library generation was performed with the immunoSEQ multiplex PCR assay. For the multiplex PCR, a mixture combining 60 forward primers for TCR Vbeta segments and 13 reverse primers for TCR Jbeta segments was used. A multiplex PCR assay on genomic DNA amplified the CDR3 region of rearranged TCR beta genes. The amplified TCR beta libraries were sequenced on the Illumina HiSeq System as 87-base-pair reads. On the study's bioinformatics: A later analysis counted about 76 million unique TCR beta chains across the 666 repertoires, and approximately 11 million of these chains were shared by at least two donors. To remove PCR and sequencing errors, raw reads were error-corrected and collapsed into unique sequences using a nearest-neighbor algorithm that merged closely related sequences. To assign V, D and J gene segments, CDR3 sequences were aligned to IMGT reference sequences. For a sequence to be retained, a match of at least six nucleotides was required to both a V gene segment and a J gene segment. A rearrangement was called productive if the CDR3 had no stop codons and remained in frame with V and J, and every other rearrangement was called non-productive. CDR3 was defined by IMGT convention, running from the second conserved V-encoded cysteine to the conserved J-encoded phenylalanine. The earlier analysis of 500 to 750 of the donors excluded any sequence lacking an unambiguous match to a single V gene segment. An earlier analysis of fewer than 650 of the donors classified V segments as functional when productive rearrangements were above 56.7% and as segregating when the standard deviation between donors was above 5%. A statistical classification framework was built to diagnose cytomegalovirus status from the catalog of TCR beta chain sequences. In a later analysis, TCR nucleotide sequences were compared against IMGT/GENE-DB human TR gene sequences so that V and J genes could be assigned. A later analysis assigned CDR3 sequences and most-parsimonious VDJ recombination scenarios with the TCRdist pipeline. In a later analysis, each TCR beta chain was defined by its CDR3 amino acid sequence together with its V-gene family, and reads lacking a unique V-gene family were excluded. To address suspected cross-contamination and a sequencing artifact, a later analysis removed roughly 640 highly shared, low-generation-probability nucleotide sequences. In a later analysis, a clonal expansion index for each public chain was calculated from normalized within-repertoire ranks of inferred template counts. Generation probabilities in a later analysis came from a VDJ recombination model fitted to out-of-frame rearrangements, and those results were checked against IGoR. In a later analysis, TCR-TCR, TCR-HLA and TCR-CMV co-occurrence was scored with hypergeometric tests, and a repertoire-size bias correction was applied to TCR pairs. In a later analysis, false discovery rates were estimated by permuting HLA or CMV assignments 20 times. A later analysis grouped co-occurring TCRs with DBSCAN, adding TCRdist sequence similarity when clustering within HLA-allele-positive subsets. For co-occurrence clustering, repertoires with fewer than 30,000 or more than 120,000 public chains were excluded, along with roughly five repertoires with anomalous nucleotide sharing. Entries here come from immuneACCESS through TCRdb and include only in-frame sequences with V and J called. Some clones fail to appear in such tables; in the studies checked, an unresolved V gene covers under half of the shortfall, and the cause of the remainder is unknown. Clonal size and the V and J genes are those of that table, whereas D and trimming came from the DNA. Present in this sample are over 120,000 clones, approximately 80% of which were seen just once. Together, the top ten hold 2.5% to 3% of the sample.

The cohort consisted of 650 to 850 healthy bone marrow donors. Cohort members were all nominally healthy when sampled, although unrecorded immune exposures were likely present. The donor was CMV seronegative and was included in the group of a few hundred seronegative cohort members. A peripheral blood sample was provided by each donor, and peripheral blood mononuclear cells were used for TCR beta sequencing. Genomic DNA extraction from the blood cell samples was performed with the Qiagen DNeasy Blood Extraction Kit. From the cysteine up to the phenylalanine, the CDR3 has a length of 17 residues. Only the CDR3 DNA stays, 51 bases, in frame from base 1. According to the germline V gene, CDR1 reads KGHSH and CDR2 reads LQKENI. Trimming takes 2 bases off V and 1 base off J; junction bases not matched to a gene: 10. Here is what the overall study found, with its caveats: Most TCR sequences were observed very rarely across donors, whereas some public TCRs were present in many individuals. In both the original and validation cohorts, the classifier was reported to diagnose cytomegalovirus status with high specificity and sensitivity. A further reported finding was that TCR beta sequences accurately predicted the HLA-A and HLA-B alleles for most subjects in the first cohort. Because some donors lacked HLA typing at each locus, the association tests relied only on the typed subset. Specific HLA alleles were associated with about 17,000 TCR beta sequences at a false discovery rate of 0.05 in a later analysis. In a later analysis, the rate of TCR association differed among HLA loci, with DRB1 alleles having the most associated TCRs and HLA-C alleles having the fewest. Compared with equally common non-associated chains, HLA-associated TCR beta chains in a later analysis were more clonally expanded and had lower generation probabilities. CMV serostatus was the only immune exposure information available for the cohort. Because the 87-base-pair reads could not distinguish some IMGT-functional V segments, including TRBV6-2 and TRBV6-3, those segments were excluded. A group of highly shared sequence variants was considered likely to be a technical artifact of the sequencing pipeline. This cohort had only TCR beta chains sequenced, and the lack of alpha or paired-chain data limited which features could be detected. According to a later genetic analysis, donors in an Asian-associated ancestry cluster had fewer N-insertions in productive TCRs than the roughly 670-donor mean. In an earlier analysis of more than 500 of the donors, most TCR beta V segments appeared in productive rearrangements about 87% or about 30% of the time, broadly matching IMGT annotations. In a later genetic analysis, a missense DCLRE1C variant was associated with V-gene and J-gene trimming of TCR beta chains, and the association was replicated in an independent cohort. In a later analysis, most CMV-associated TCR beta chains were found to appear HLA-restricted, with HLA associations seemingly driven largely by CMV exposure. Because counts were too low, seventeen rarely observed V segments, including chromosome 9 orphons, were excluded from the earlier analysis of some 590 of the donors. The study listed over 150 TCR beta chains as associated with cytomegalovirus. When HLA alleles, especially DR and DQ, strongly co-occurred, TCR associations were difficult to assign to individual alleles. In vitro tests confirmed that a few of the cytomegalovirus-associated TCR beta chains recognize cytomegalovirus antigens. Linkage disequilibrium might explain the correlated functional status among segregating V segments, but an unknown experimental factor could not be ruled out. Sequencing depth was assumed to be roughly uniform across donors in the presence/absence analyses, though that assumption may not hold. It was suggested by the authors that the approach could potentially be generalized to other disease states and immunological phenotypes. According to a later analysis, parvovirus B19, influenza, CMV and Epstein-Barr virus appeared linked to several top co-occurrence clusters.

Material: PBMCs. The sequence came from a female donor in good health and CMV-seronegative. The chain is assembled from TRBV18 and TRBJ1-1; 7 bases in between match TRBD1. The CDR3 protein: CASSPTLRTGTNTEAFF. Read as DNA, the sequence is TGTGCCAGCTCACCAACGCTACGGACAGGCACGAACACTGAAGCTTTCTTT. Here the CDR3 is joined to the reference TRBV18 and TRBJ1-1 genes, and the full variable domain is: NAGVMQNPRHLVRRRGQEARLRCSPMKGHSHVYWYRQLPEEGLKFMVYLQKENIIDESGMPKERFSAEFPKEGPSILRIQQVVRGDSAAYFCASSPTLRTGTNTEAFFGQGTRLTVV.